Presented here are 10 T cell receptor beta chains from one specimen sequenced in a study of blood T cell repertoires in COVID-19. Data came from immunoSEQ multiplex PCR; TCRdb stores just in-frame clones and leaves some out. The sample has about 300,000 clones, roughly nine tenths seen once. Source material: PBMCs or T cells enriched from blood (not recorded which). The receptors here all came from a woman aged 50 to 60 who had been exposed to COVID-19.

The genes are TRBV28 and TRBJ1-1, with D unclear. Trimming stripped 6 bases from V and 1 base from J, with 12 bases between. This CDR3 region has 14 residues. The germline V gene encodes CDR1 MDHEN and CDR2 SYDVKM. CDR3 coding DNA: TGTGCCAGCAGCTCCGGGAGCCGGAACACTGAAGCTTTCTTT. Translating it yields CASSSGSRNTEAFF.

The J gene is TRBJ2-1, the V gene TRBV24-1; 9 nucleotides align to TRBD1. The CDR3 has 12 amino acids. After removal of 8 bases from V and 7 bases from J, the junction contained 2 bases not matched to a gene. Germline V CDR1 and CDR2: KGHDR, SFDVKD. CDR3 nucleotides: TGTGCCACCATAGGGACAGGGAATGAGCAGTTCTTC. Protein sequence: CATIGTGNEQFF.

The J gene is TRBJ2-2, the V gene TRBV28; 8 bases are a match to TRBD1. Trimming cost V 5 bases and J 4 bases; bases outside gene matches: 9. Germline lookup yields CDR1 MDHEN and CDR2 SYDVKM. The CDR3 length is 16 residues. The CDR3 loop reads CASSAMTGDGTGELFF. CDR3 in DNA: TGTGCCAGCAGTGCCATGACAGGGGATGGCACCGGGGAGCTGTTTTTT. Drawing the rest from reference TRBV28 and TRBJ2-2, the complete variable domain is DVKVTQSSRYLVKRTGEKVFLECVQDMDHENMFWYRQDPGLGLRLIYFSYDVKMKEKGDIPEGYSVSREKKERFSLILESASTNQTSMYLCASSAMTGDGTGELFFGEGSRLTVL.

The V gene is TRBV11-3, the J gene TRBJ2-2; a weak D match, TRBD2 (5 bases). V was cut by 3 bases and J by 0 bases, with 8 bases left in between. The CDR3 is 15 residues long. Germline values: CDR1 SGHNT, CDR2 YENEEA. The CDR3 DNA reads as TGTGCCAGCAGCTTGGGAGCCGCGAACACCGGGGAGCTGTTTTTT. It encodes CASSLGAANTGELFF.

The chain recombines TRBV5-1 with TRBJ2-7; tentative D call: TRBD2 (5 bases). The CDR3 spans 15 residues. The germline V gene encodes CDR1 SGHRS and CDR2 YFSETQ. Trimming took 2 bases from V and 2 from J, leaving 14 bases between them. This chain's CDR3 is CASSLGGEGTYEQYF. In nucleotides, the CDR3 is TGCGCCAGCAGCTTAGGTGGAGAGGGAACCTACGAGCAGTACTTC.

V and J are TRBV2 and TRBJ2-1, with 15 bases aligning to TRBD2. Germline V gene lookup returns CDR1 SNHLY and CDR2 FYNNEI. This CDR3 is 15 amino acids long. J was trimmed by 9 bases and V by 4 bases; bases with no gene match: 4. The CDR3 DNA reads as TGTGCCAGCAGTGGGACTAGCGGGGGGGCTGGTGAGCAGTTCTTC. Amino acids: CASSGTSGGAGEQFF.

This chain joins TRBV7-2 and TRBJ1-1; 8 positions agree with TRBD1. Germline values: CDR1 SGHTA, CDR2 FQGNSA. This CDR3 spans 14 amino acids. V was clipped by 5 bases and J by 7 bases; unmatched bases: 9. CDR3 residues: CASSPQGALSEAFF. In DNA form, the CDR3 reads TGTGCCAGCAGCCCCCAGGGGGCTTTGAGTGAAGCTTTCTTT. Full variable domain (rest looked up from reference TRBV7-2 and TRBJ1-1): GAGVSQSPSNKVTEKGKDVELRCDPISGHTALYWYRQSLGQGLEFLIYFQGNSAPDKSGLPSDRFSAERTGGSVSTLTIQRTQQEDSAVYLCASSPQGALSEAFFGQGTRLTVV.

This clone has only a few counts. V gene TRBV5-1 combines with J gene TRBJ2-2, with unresolved D. The V end lost 3 bases, the J end lost 4 bases, and 13 bases lay between the germline ends. The CDR3 sequence is 15 residues long. CDR1 and CDR2 from the germline V gene are SGHRS and YFSETQ. The CDR3 loop reads CASSSIQTGTGELFF. CDR3 in DNA: TGCGCCAGCAGCTCGATTCAAACGGGCACCGGGGAGCTGTTTTTT.

The table lists this clone with a count of one. The V gene is TRBV5-4, the J gene TRBJ2-1; TRBD2 aligns across 9 bases. The CDR3 has 17 residues. CDR1 and CDR2 from the germline V gene are SGHNT and YYREEE (reference sequence). With 1 base clipped from V and 0 bases from J, the junction kept 5 bases outside the gene matches. The CDR3 DNA follows: TGTGCCAGCAGCTTGATGGCGGGGGGGCCCTCCTACAATGAGCAGTTCTTC. Translated: CASSLMAGGPSYNEQFF. The whole variable domain, remainder taken from reference TRBV5-4 and TRBJ2-1, is ETGVTQSPTHLIKTRGQQVTLRCSSQSGHNTVSWYQQALGQGPQFIFQYYREEENGRGNFPPRFSGLQFPNYSSELNVNALELDDSALYLCASSLMAGGPSYNEQFFGPGTRLTVL.

The chain uses TRBV5-1 and TRBJ2-5; perhaps TRBD1 as D (6 bases). V shed 6 bases and J shed 4 bases, with 10 bases lying between them. CDR1 and CDR2 (germline): SGHRS, YFSETQ. The CDR3 consists of 12 residues. CDR3 sequence reads: CASKGGSETQYF. CDR3 DNA: TGCGCCAGCAAAGGGGGTTCAGAGACCCAGTACTTC. Based on the CDR3 plus reference TRBV5-1 and TRBJ2-5, the full variable domain is KAGVTQTPRYLIKTRGQQVTLSCSPISGHRSVSWYQQTPGQGLQFLFEYFSETQRNKGNFPGRFSGRQFSNSRSEMNVSTLELGDSALYLCASKGGSETQYFGPGTRLLVL.